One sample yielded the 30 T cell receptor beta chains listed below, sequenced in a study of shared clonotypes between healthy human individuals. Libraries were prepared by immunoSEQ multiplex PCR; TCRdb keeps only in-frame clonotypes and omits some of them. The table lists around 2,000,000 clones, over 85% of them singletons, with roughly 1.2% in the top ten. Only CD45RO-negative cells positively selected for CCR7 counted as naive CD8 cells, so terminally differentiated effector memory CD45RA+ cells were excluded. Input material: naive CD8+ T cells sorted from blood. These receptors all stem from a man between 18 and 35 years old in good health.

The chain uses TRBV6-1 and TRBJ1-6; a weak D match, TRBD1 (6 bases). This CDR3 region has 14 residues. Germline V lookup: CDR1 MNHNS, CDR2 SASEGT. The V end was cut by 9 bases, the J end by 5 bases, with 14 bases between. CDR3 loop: CASYGGLNNSPLHF. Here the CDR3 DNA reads TGTGCCAGTTATGGGGGCCTAAATAATTCACCCCTCCACTTT.

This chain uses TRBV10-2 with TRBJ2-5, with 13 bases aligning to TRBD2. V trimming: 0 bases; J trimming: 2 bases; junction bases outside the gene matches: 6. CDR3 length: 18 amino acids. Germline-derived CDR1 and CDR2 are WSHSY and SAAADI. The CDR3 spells CASSESGPGLAGQETQYF. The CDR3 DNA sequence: TGCGCCAGCAGTGAGTCGGGCCCGGGACTAGCGGGACAAGAGACCCAGTACTTC.

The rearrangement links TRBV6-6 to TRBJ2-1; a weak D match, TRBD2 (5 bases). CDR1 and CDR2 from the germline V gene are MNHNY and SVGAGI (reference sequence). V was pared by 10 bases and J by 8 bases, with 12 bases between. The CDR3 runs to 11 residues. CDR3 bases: TGTGCCACCGTTGAGGAGGATGAGCAGTTCTTC. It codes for CATVEEDEQFF.

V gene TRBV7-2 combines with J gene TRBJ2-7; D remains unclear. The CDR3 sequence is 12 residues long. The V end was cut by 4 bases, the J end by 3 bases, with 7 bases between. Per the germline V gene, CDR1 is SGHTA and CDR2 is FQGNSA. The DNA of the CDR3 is TGTGCCAGCAGCTCCTACAACTACGAGCAGTACTTC. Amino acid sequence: CASSSYNYEQYF.

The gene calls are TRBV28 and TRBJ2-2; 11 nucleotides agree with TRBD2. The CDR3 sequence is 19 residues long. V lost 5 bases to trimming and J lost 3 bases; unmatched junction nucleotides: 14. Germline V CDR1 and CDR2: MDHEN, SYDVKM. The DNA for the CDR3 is TGTGCCAGCAGTACCCCCGGGACTAGCGGACCTCGGCACACCGGGGAGCTGTTTTTT. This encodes CASSTPGTSGPRHTGELFF.

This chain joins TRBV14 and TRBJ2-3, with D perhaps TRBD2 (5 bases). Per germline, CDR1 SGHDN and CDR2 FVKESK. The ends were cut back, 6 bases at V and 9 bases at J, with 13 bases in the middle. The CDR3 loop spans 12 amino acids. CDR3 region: CASSYPEGTQYF. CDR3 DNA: TGTGCCAGCAGTTACCCTGAGGGCACGCAGTATTTT.

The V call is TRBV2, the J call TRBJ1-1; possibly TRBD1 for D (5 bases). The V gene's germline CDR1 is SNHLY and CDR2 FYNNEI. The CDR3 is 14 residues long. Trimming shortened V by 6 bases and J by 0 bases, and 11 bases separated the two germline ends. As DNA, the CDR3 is TGTGCCAGCAGCGAATGGACATTGAACACTGAAGCTTTCTTT. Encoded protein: CASSEWTLNTEAFF.

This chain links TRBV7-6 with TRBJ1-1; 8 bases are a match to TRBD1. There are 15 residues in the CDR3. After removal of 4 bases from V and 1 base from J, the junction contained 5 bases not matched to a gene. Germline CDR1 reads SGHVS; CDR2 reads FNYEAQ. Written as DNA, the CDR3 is TGTGCCAGCAGCTCGAGACAGGGGAAGAACACTGAAGCTTTCTTT. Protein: CASSSRQGKNTEAFF.

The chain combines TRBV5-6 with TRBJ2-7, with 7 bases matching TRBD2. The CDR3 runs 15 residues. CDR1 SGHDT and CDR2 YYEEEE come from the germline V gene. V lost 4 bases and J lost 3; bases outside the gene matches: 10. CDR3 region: CASSPGLAEVYEQYF. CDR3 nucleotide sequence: TGTGCCAGCAGCCCGGGGCTAGCGGAGGTCTACGAGCAGTACTTC.

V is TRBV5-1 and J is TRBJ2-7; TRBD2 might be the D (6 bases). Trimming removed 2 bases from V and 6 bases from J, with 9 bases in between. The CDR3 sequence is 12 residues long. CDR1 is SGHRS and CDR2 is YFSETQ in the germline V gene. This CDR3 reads CASSFNGGEQYF. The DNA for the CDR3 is TGCGCCAGCAGCTTTAACGGGGGCGAGCAGTACTTC.

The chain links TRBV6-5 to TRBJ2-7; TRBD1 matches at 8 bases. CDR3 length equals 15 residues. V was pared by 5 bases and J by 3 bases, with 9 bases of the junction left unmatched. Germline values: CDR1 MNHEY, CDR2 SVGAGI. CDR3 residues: CASSLQGAASYEQYF. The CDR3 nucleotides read TGTGCCAGCAGTCTTCAGGGGGCAGCCAGCTACGAGCAGTACTTC.

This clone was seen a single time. The CDR3 here is CASSYRGLGTGELFF. In DNA form, the CDR3 reads TGTGCCAGCAGCTACAGGGGGCTAGGCACCGGGGAGCTGTTTTTT. The rearrangement links TRBV11-3 to TRBJ2-2, with 9 nucleotides matching TRBD1. The V gene end was trimmed by 4 bases and the J gene end by 4 bases; junction bases not matched to a gene: 4. The CDR3 is 15 residues long. CDR1 and CDR2 from the germline V gene are SGHNT and YENEEA. Based on the CDR3 plus reference TRBV11-3 and TRBJ2-2, the full variable domain is EAGVVQSPRYKIIEKKQPVAFWCNPISGHNTLYWYLQNLGQGPELLIRYENEEAVDDSQLPKDRFSAERLKGVDSTLKIQPAELGDSAVYLCASSYRGLGTGELFFGEGSRLTVL.

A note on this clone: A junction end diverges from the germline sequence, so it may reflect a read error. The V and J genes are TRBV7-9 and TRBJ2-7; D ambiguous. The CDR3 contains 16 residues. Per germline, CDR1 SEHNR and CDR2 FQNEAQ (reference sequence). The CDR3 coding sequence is TGCGCTGTATTCCGACTGATTGACGAAAGCTCCTACGAGCAGTACTTC. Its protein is CAVFRLIDESSYEQYF. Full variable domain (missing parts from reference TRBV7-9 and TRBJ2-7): DTGVSQNPRHKITKRGQNVTFRCDPISEHNRLYWYRQTLGQGPEFLTYFQNEAQLEKSRLLSDRFSAERPKGSFSTLEIQRTEQGDSAMYLCAVFRLIDESSYEQYFGPGTRLTVT.

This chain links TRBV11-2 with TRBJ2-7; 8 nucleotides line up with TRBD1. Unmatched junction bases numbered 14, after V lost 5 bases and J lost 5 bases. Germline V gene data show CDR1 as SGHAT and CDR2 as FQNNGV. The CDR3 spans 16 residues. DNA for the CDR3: TGTGCCAGCAGCGAACCCAGGACAGGGCTGTCTGACGAGCAGTACTTC. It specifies CASSEPRTGLSDEQYF.

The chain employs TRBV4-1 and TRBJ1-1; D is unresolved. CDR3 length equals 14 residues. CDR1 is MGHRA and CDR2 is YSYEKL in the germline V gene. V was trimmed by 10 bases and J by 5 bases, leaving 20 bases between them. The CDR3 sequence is CATRGEGFGTEAFF. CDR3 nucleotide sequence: TGCGCCACGCGCGGGGAGGGTTTCGGGACTGAAGCTTTCTTT.

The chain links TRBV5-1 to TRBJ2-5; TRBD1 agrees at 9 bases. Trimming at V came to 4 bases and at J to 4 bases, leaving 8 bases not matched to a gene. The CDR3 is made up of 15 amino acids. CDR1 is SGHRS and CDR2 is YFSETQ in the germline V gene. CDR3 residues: CASSEGTGRLETQYF. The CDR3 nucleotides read TGCGCCAGCAGCGAAGGGACAGGGCGGTTAGAGACCCAGTACTTC. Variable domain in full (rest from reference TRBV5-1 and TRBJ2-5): KAGVTQTPRYLIKTRGQQVTLSCSPISGHRSVSWYQQTPGQGLQFLFEYFSETQRNKGNFPGRFSGRQFSNSRSEMNVSTLELGDSALYLCASSEGTGRLETQYFGPGTRLLVL.

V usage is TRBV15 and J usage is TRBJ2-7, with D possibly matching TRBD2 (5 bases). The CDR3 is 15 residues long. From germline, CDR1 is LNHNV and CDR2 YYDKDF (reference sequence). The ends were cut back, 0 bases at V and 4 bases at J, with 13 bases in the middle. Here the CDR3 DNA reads TGTGCCACCAGCAGAGATTCCCTAGCTGGGTACGAGCAGTACTTC. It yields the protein CATSRDSLAGYEQYF.

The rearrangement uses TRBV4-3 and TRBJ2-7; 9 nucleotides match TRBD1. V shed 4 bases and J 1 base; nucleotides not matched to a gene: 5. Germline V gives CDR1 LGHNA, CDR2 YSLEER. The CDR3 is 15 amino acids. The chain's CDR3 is CASSPGTGKSYEQYF. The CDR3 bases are TGCGCCAGCAGCCCCGGGACAGGGAAGTCCTACGAGCAGTACTTC.

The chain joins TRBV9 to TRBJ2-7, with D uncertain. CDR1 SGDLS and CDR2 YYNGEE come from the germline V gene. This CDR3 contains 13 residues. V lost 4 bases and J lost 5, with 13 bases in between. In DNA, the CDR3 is TGTGCCAGCAGCCTAAGTCCCGAGGACGAGCAGTACTTC. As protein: CASSLSPEDEQYF.

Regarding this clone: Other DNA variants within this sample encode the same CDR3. The DNA for the CDR3 is TGTGCCAGCAGTTTGGGCAACCAAGAGACCCAGTACTTC. The encoded protein is CASSLGNQETQYF. J is TRBJ2-5 and V is TRBV28, with no clear D. Germline CDR1 and CDR2: MDHEN and SYDVKM. The CDR3 sequence is 13 residues long. Trimming left V 3 bases short and J 0 bases short, with 5 bases between.

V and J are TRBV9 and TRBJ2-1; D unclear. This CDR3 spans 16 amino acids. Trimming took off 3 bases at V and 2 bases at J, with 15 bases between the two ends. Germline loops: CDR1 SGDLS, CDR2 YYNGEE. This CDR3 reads CASSAAPDGAYNEQFF. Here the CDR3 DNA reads TGTGCCAGCAGCGCCGCCCCGGACGGAGCCTACAATGAGCAGTTCTTC. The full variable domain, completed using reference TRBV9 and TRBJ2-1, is DSGVTQTPKHLITATGQRVTLRCSPRSGDLSVYWYQQSLDQGLQFLIQYYNGEERAKGNILERFSAQQFPDLHSELNLSSLELGDSALYFCASSAAPDGAYNEQFFGPGTRLTVL.

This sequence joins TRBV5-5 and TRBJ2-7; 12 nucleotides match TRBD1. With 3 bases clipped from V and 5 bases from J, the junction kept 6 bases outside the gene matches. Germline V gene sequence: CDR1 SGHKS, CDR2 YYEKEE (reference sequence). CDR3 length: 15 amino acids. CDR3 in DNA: TGTGCCAGCAGCTCAACTGGGACAGGGGGCGACGAGCAGTACTTC. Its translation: CASSSTGTGGDEQYF.

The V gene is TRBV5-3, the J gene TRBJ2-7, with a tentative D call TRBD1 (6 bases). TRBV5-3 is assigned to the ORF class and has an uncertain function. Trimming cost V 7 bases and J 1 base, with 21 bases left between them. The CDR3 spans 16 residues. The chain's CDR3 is CARPPHPYRESYEQYF. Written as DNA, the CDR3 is TGTGCCAGACCACCCCACCCCTACAGGGAGTCCTACGAGCAGTACTTC.

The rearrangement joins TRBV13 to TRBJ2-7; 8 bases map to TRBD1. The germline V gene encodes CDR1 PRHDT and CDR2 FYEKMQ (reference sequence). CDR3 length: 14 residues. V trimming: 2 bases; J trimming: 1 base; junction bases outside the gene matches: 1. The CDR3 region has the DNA TGTGCCAGCAGCTTATGGGACAGGTCCTACGAGCAGTACTTC. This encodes CASSLWDRSYEQYF.

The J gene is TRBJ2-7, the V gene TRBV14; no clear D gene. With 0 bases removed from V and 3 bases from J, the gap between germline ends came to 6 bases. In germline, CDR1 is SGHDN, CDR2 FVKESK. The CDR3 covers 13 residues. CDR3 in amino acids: CASSQEMSYEQYF. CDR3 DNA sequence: TGTGCCAGCAGCCAAGAGATGAGCTACGAGCAGTACTTC. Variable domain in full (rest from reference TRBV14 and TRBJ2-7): EAGVTQFPSHSVIEKGQTVTLRCDPISGHDNLYWYRRVMGKEIKFLLHFVKESKQDESGMPNNRFLAERTGGTYSTLKVQPAELEDSGVYFCASSQEMSYEQYFGPGTRLTVT.

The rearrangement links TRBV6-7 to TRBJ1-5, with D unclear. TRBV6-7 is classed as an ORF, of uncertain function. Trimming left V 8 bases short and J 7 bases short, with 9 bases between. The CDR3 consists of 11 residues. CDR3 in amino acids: CASPPGQPQHF. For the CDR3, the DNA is TGTGCCAGCCCCCCGGGGCAGCCCCAGCATTTT.

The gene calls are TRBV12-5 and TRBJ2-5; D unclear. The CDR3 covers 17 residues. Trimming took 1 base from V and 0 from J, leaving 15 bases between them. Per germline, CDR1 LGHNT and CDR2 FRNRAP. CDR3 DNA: TGTGCTAGTGGTTTGGGGCAGTCTCACCCCCACCAAGAGACCCAGTACTTC. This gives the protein CASGLGQSHPHQETQYF.

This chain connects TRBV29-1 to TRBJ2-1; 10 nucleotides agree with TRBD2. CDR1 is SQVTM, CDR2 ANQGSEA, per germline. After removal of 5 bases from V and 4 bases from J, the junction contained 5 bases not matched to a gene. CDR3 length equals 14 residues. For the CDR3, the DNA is TGCAGCGTTCTACTAGCGGGAAAATACAATGAGCAGTTCTTC. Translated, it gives CSVLLAGKYNEQFF.

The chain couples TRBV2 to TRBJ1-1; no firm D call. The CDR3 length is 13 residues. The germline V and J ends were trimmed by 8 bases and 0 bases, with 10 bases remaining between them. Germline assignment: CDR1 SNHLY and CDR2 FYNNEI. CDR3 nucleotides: TGTGCCAGCTCCGAGCCCGTGAACACTGAAGCTTTCTTT. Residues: CASSEPVNTEAFF. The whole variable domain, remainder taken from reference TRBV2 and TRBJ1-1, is EPEVTQTPSHQVTQMGQEVILRCVPISNHLYFYWYRQILGQKVEFLVSFYNNEISEKSEIFDDQFSVERPDGSNFTLKIRSTKLEDSAMYFCASSEPVNTEAFFGQGTRLTVV.

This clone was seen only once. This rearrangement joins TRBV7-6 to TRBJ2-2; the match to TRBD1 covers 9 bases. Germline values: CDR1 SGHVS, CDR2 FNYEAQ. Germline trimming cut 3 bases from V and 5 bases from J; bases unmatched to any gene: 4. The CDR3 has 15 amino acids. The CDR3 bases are TGTGCCAGCAGCTTGGGACAGGGCTATACCGGGGAGCTGTTTTTT. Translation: CASSLGQGYTGELFF.